Listed here are 5 T cell receptor beta chains from one sample, sequenced in a study of regulatory T cells in long-lasting Graves disease. Time point: persistent/refractory GD, antithyroid drugs over 5 years with positive TRAb. PBMCs provided the RNA from which the TCR library was made. Sequencing libraries for TCR beta were prepared with iRepertoire HTBI primers and Arm-PCR of CDR3 regions. Each CDR3 protein gets one entry after TCRdb re-called the multiplex PCR reads with MiXCR. In the table there are 700,000 or so distinct CDR3 sequences, 25% to 35% of which are singletons. The sample consisted of peripheral blood mononuclear cells (PBMCs), taken when the disease was refractory, from a patient treated with antithyroid drugs. All receptors derive from a female donor with Graves disease.

This clonotype has only a few counts. This rearrangement joins TRBV13 to TRBJ2-7; 12 bases line up with TRBD1. The germline CDR1 and CDR2 sequences are PRHDT and FYEKMQ (reference sequence). V was pared by 4 bases and J by 6 bases, with 4 bases of the junction left unmatched. This CDR3 region has 14 residues. DNA for the CDR3: TGTGCCAGCAGCTGGGGACAGGGGGCCTCCGAGCAGTACTTC. Protein sequence: CASSWGQGASEQYF.

J is TRBJ1-1 and V is TRBV27; 12 bases are shared with TRBD1. Germline lookup yields CDR1 MNHEY and CDR2 SMNVEV (reference sequence). The CDR3 has 15 residues. Losses at the gene ends were 4 bases for V and 5 bases for J; bases not matched to a gene: 5. The CDR3 coding sequence is TGTGCCAGCAGTTCCGGGACAGGGGGCGATACTGAAGCTTTCTTT. Translation: CASSSGTGGDTEAFF.

J is TRBJ2-7 and V is TRBV3-1; D is undetermined. CDR3 length: 15 amino acids. Trimming pared 0 bases from V and 0 bases from J, leaving 9 bases between. Germline CDR1 is LGHDT and CDR2 is YNNKEL (reference sequence). DNA for the CDR3: TGTGCCAGCAGCCAAGATCCCCGTTTCTCCTACGAGCAGTACTTC. Its translation: CASSQDPRFSYEQYF.

The rearrangement joins TRBV30 to TRBJ2-5; TRBD2 matches at 7 bases. This CDR3 contains 12 residues. Germline trimming cut 4 bases from V and 3 bases from J; bases unmatched to any gene: 2. Germline CDR1 GTSNPN, CDR2 SVGIG (reference sequence). The CDR3 DNA is TGTGCCTGGAACCTAGCGGAAGAGACCCAGTACTTC. This gives the protein CAWNLAEETQYF.

This clonotype was seen many times. V and J are TRBV20-1 and TRBJ2-7; the D gene is possibly TRBD2 (6 bases). Germline CDR1 DFQATT, CDR2 SNEGSKA (reference sequence). This CDR3 is 12 amino acids long. V lost 3 bases and J lost 10, with 16 bases in between. The CDR3 sequence is CSASVGTGEQYF. In nucleotides, the CDR3 is TGCAGTGCTAGTGTGGGTACGGGGGAACAGTACTTC.